This passage covers 9 T cell receptor beta chains from one sample sequenced in a study of blood T cell repertoires in COVID-19. Some clones are missing from TCRdb's copy, which holds only in-frame ones; the method was immunoSEQ multiplex PCR. The sample holds 150,000 to 160,000 clones, just under 85% seen once. The material sequenced was peripheral blood. The receptors were sampled from a woman aged 60-70 years with acute or convalescent COVID-19.

The V and J genes are TRBV5-5 and TRBJ2-7, with a weak D call TRBD1 (6 bases). Trimming removed 4 bases at V and 3 bases at J, with 8 bases between. CDR1 SGHKS and CDR2 YYEKEE come from the germline V gene (reference sequence). CDR3 length: 12 residues. In DNA, the CDR3 is TGTGCCAGCAGCAAACAGGGCTACGAGCAGTACGTC. Its translation: CASSKQGYEQYV.

This chain joins TRBV19 and TRBJ2-1; D gene unclear. Germline assignment: CDR1 LNHDA and CDR2 SQIVND (reference sequence). This CDR3 has 15 residues. Trimming shortened V by 3 bases and J by 6 bases, and 15 bases separated the two germline ends. The CDR3 DNA is TGTGCCAGTAGTATGATGGGCCGCTACCTCAATGAGCAGTTCTTC. Its protein product is CASSMMGRYLNEQFF.

The table lists this clone with a count of one. The J gene is TRBJ2-6, the V gene TRBV7-9; perhaps TRBD2 as D (6 bases). This CDR3 has 18 amino acids. CDR1 and CDR2 (germline): SEHNR, FQNEAQ (reference sequence). Trimming took 5 bases from V and 0 from J, leaving 17 bases between them. The CDR3 DNA reads TGTGCCAGCAGCCATCCCTTGGGGGGACCCTCTGGGGCCAACGTCCTGACTTTC. This sequence encodes CASSHPLGGPSGANVLTF.

The chain has TRBV6-5 and TRBJ2-2; TRBD1 is a possible D gene (5 bases). Per the germline V gene, CDR1 is MNHEY and CDR2 is SVGAGI. V gave up 0 bases and J gave up 6 bases, with 14 bases separating them. The CDR3 sequence is 16 residues long. The chain's CDR3 is CASSYSAGMEPGELFF. The CDR3 DNA reads TGTGCCAGCAGTTACTCCGCAGGGATGGAACCCGGGGAGCTGTTTTTT.

Only a few counts were recorded for this clone. V usage is TRBV4-1 and J usage is TRBJ1-2; possibly TRBD1 for D (5 bases). The germline V gene encodes CDR1 MGHRA and CDR2 YSYEKL. The CDR3 has 17 amino acids. Trimming pared 1 base from V and 5 bases from J, leaving 20 bases between. In nucleotides, the CDR3 is TGCGCCAGCAGCCAAGGGTCGATGGCAGGGCGAGTATATGGCTACACCTTC. Translating gives CASSQGSMAGRVYGYTF.

The V and J genes are TRBV18 and TRBJ2-2; TRBD2 agrees at 8 bases. The V segment lost 3 bases and the J segment 1 base; nucleotides outside the gene matches: 4. There are 16 residues in the CDR3. Per the germline V gene, CDR1 is KGHSH and CDR2 is LQKENI. DNA for the CDR3: TGTGCCAGCTCACCTCAAGCGGGGGAGAACACCGGGGAGCTGTTTTTT. Protein: CASSPQAGENTGELFF.

This sequence joins TRBV27 and TRBJ1-2, with 9 bases that match TRBD1. This CDR3 spans 16 amino acids. After removal of 2 bases from V and 4 bases from J, the junction contained 8 bases not matched to a gene. Looked up from germline, CDR1 is MNHEY and CDR2 is SMNVEV (reference sequence). CDR3 bases: TGTGCCAGCAGTTTAAGACAGGGGGTGGGTTCCTATGGCTACACCTTC. This sequence encodes CASSLRQGVGSYGYTF.

This clone has only a few counts. The rearrangement joins TRBV27 to TRBJ2-7; tentatively, D is TRBD2 (5 bases). Germline V gene lookup returns CDR1 MNHEY and CDR2 SMNVEV (reference sequence). V was cut by 6 bases and J by 0 bases, with 21 bases left in between. This CDR3 has 17 amino acids. In DNA form, the CDR3 reads TGTGCCAGCAGCTCCACCTATGAGAGGGCGAGCTCCTACGAGCAGTACTTC. This gives the protein CASSSTYERASSYEQYF.

In the case of this clone: Other nucleotide sequences from this sample produce the same CDR3. This chain joins TRBV18 and TRBJ1-5; D uncertain. Germline lookup yields CDR1 KGHSH and CDR2 LQKENI. V lost 3 bases, J lost 1 base, and 10 bases lay in between. The CDR3 extends over 15 amino acids. The CDR3 DNA follows: TGTGCCAGCTCACCGGGTTCCGGGAGCAATCAGCCCCAGCATTTT. It specifies CASSPGSGSNQPQHF.